A single sample is the source of the 20 T cell receptor beta chains below, sequenced in a study of T-cell memory formation after mild COVID-19. TCRdb re-called the 5' RACE reads with MiXCR, one entry per CDR3 protein. The sample holds 200,000 to 250,000 distinct CDR3 sequences, over 9.5% seen once. The sequenced sample was PBMCs or a T cell subset sorted from them (not recorded which). The receptors come from a man aged 18 to 30 who had mild COVID-19 (a few samples of this study predate the infection). Cell type and time point are not known.

The V and J genes are TRBV11-2 and TRBJ2-5; 11 bases are a match to TRBD2. CDR1 is SGHAT, CDR2 FQNNGV, per germline. The V segment lost 5 bases and the J segment 6 bases; nucleotides outside the gene matches: 14. This CDR3 is 17 amino acids long. DNA for the CDR3: TGTGCCAGCAGCCCCACCGGACTAGCGGGCCCCCAGAAGACCCAGTACTTC. Encoded protein: CASSPTGLAGPQKTQYF.

This rearrangement joins TRBV7-2 to TRBJ1-4; D is uncertain. V was trimmed by 3 bases and J by 0 bases, leaving 11 bases between them. The CDR3 totals 16 residues. Germline CDR1 is SGHTA and CDR2 is FQGNSA. The CDR3: CASSLLGGATNEKLFF. Here the CDR3 DNA reads TGTGCCAGCAGCTTGTTGGGTGGGGCAACTAATGAAAAACTGTTTTTT.

This clonotype was recorded a few times. The rearrangement uses TRBV27 and TRBJ2-7; D unclear. The CDR3 has 14 residues. Looked up from germline, CDR1 is MNHEY and CDR2 is SMNVEV (reference sequence). V lost 5 bases and J lost 2, with 13 bases in between. The CDR3 DNA follows: TGTGCCAGCAGTCGCCACGGACCAGCCTACGAGCAGTACTTC. Amino acids: CASSRHGPAYEQYF.

The chain has TRBV7-2 and TRBJ2-7; 7 bases align to TRBD1. V trimming: 1 base; J trimming: 3 bases; junction bases outside the gene matches: 3. The CDR3 contains 14 residues. Germline V gives CDR1 SGHTA, CDR2 FQGNSA. The CDR3 bases are TGTGCCAGCAGCTTAGGGGACAGTCTCTACGAGCAGTACTTC. It is translated as CASSLGDSLYEQYF. The full variable domain, with the rest looked up from reference TRBV7-2 and TRBJ2-7, is GAGVSQSPSNKVTEKGKDVELRCDPISGHTALYWYRQSLGQGLEFLIYFQGNSAPDKSGLPSDRFSAERTGGSVSTLTIQRTQQEDSAVYLCASSLGDSLYEQYFGPGTRLTVT.

The J gene is TRBJ2-3, the V gene TRBV7-9; a weak D match, TRBD1 (5 bases). CDR3 size: 15 residues. With 0 bases removed from V and 0 bases from J, the gap between germline ends came to 7 bases. The germline V gene has CDR1 SEHNR and CDR2 FQNEAQ (reference sequence). The CDR3 sequence is CASSLARASTDTQYF. In nucleotides, the CDR3 is TGTGCCAGCAGCTTAGCCAGGGCTAGCACAGATACGCAGTATTTT.

V is TRBV29-1 and J is TRBJ1-1; a weak D match, TRBD1 (5 bases). Germline V gene sequence: CDR1 SQVTM, CDR2 ANQGSEA. This CDR3 is 10 amino acids long. V was clipped by 7 bases and J by 5 bases, with 8 bases between them. The CDR3 region is CSGQGTEAFF. CDR3 nucleotides: TGCAGCGGTCAGGGAACTGAAGCTTTCTTT.

This clonotype was detected a few times. This chain links TRBV12-3 or TRBV12-4 with TRBJ1-6; no firm D call. V was clipped by 3 bases and J by 9 bases, with 6 bases between them. This CDR3 comprises 12 residues. For the CDR3, the DNA is TGTGCCAGCAGTTTGGACGGTTCACCCCTCCACTTT. Protein: CASSLDGSPLHF.

This clonotype appeared a few times. The chain carries TRBV24-1 and TRBJ2-7; no definite D call. The ends were cut back, 0 bases at V and 2 bases at J, with 16 bases in the middle. Germline V lookup: CDR1 KGHDR, CDR2 SFDVKD. The CDR3 sequence is 17 residues long. The CDR3 protein is CATSDLPCGRSTYEQYV. The CDR3, as DNA: TGTGCCACCAGTGATTTGCCGTGCGGCAGATCCACCTACGAGCAGTACGTC.

V and J are TRBV12-3 or TRBV12-4 and TRBJ1-1; no firm D call. Deletions cut 2 bases from V and 3 bases from J, with 7 bases between. The CDR3 consists of 13 residues. CDR3 sequence: CASSLRWDTEAFF. The CDR3 nucleotides read TGTGCCAGCAGTTTAAGGTGGGACACTGAAGCTTTCTTT.

The table lists this clonotype with many counts. The V gene is TRBV7-3, the J gene TRBJ2-2, with 7 bases fitting TRBD1. This CDR3 has 13 amino acids. Germline assignment: CDR1 SGHTA and CDR2 FQGTGA. V lost 5 bases and J lost 4; bases outside the gene matches: 1. The CDR3 spells CASSRGLTGELFF. The CDR3 DNA follows: TGTGCCAGCAGCAGGGGGCTCACCGGGGAGCTGTTTTTT.

This clonotype has only a few counts. The rearrangement links TRBV19 to TRBJ1-5; TRBD1 agrees at 8 bases. V trimming: 2 bases; J trimming: 2 bases; junction bases outside the gene matches: 2. The CDR3 length is 15 residues. CDR1 and CDR2 from the germline V gene are LNHDA and SQIVND (reference sequence). The CDR3 spells CASSIQGAGNQPQHF. CDR3 nucleotides: TGTGCCAGTAGTATACAGGGGGCTGGCAATCAGCCCCAGCATTTT.

This clonotype was seen ten or more times. This sequence joins TRBV7-2 and TRBJ1-2, with TRBD1 identical over 11 bases. Per germline, CDR1 SGHTA and CDR2 FQGNSA. The ends lost 5 bases at V and 9 bases at J; junction bases unmatched: 8. This CDR3 spans 14 amino acids. The CDR3 is CASSRTGTGGSYTF. CDR3 bases: TGTGCCAGCAGCCGCACCGGGACAGGGGGTAGCTACACCTTC.

This chain links TRBV27 with TRBJ2-2; 8 nucleotides line up with TRBD1. Germline lookup yields CDR1 MNHEY and CDR2 SMNVEV (reference sequence). This CDR3 is 17 amino acids long. V was pared by 5 bases and J by 5 bases, with 13 bases of the junction left unmatched. CDR3 loop: CASSLAKGTGFTGELFF. In DNA form, the CDR3 reads TGTGCCAGCAGTCTTGCTAAGGGGACAGGTTTTACCGGGGAGCTGTTTTTT.

This clonotype was detected a few times. The J gene is TRBJ1-1, the V gene TRBV7-8; D ambiguous. This CDR3 spans 13 amino acids. Germline values: CDR1 SGHVS, CDR2 FQNEAQ. Trimming shortened V by 2 bases and J by 3 bases, and 7 bases separated the two germline ends. For the CDR3, the DNA is TGTGCCAGCAGCTTATTTAGGGACACTGAAGCTTTCTTT. Translating it yields CASSLFRDTEAFF.

This clonotype was counted a few times. The chain recombines TRBV15 with TRBJ2-3, with 10 bases lining up with TRBD2. CDR3 length: 17 amino acids. Trimming took 5 bases from V and 6 from J; bases not matched to a gene: 14. From germline, CDR1 is LNHNV and CDR2 YYDKDF (reference sequence). In DNA, the CDR3 is TGTGCCACCAGCCGGTTAGCGGGGGGCTCCTTTTTGGATACGCAGTATTTT. This translates into CATSRLAGGSFLDTQYF.

J is TRBJ1-2 and V is TRBV10-3; tentatively, D is TRBD1 (6 bases). V lost 3 bases and J 8 bases, leaving 10 bases between the germline ends. CDR1 and CDR2 (germline): ENHRY, SYGVKD. This CDR3 contains 12 residues. The CDR3 reads CAISDRGEGYTF. DNA for the CDR3: TGTGCCATCAGTGACAGGGGAGAGGGCTACACCTTC.

This clonotype was recorded a few times. The chain carries TRBV6-6 and TRBJ2-3; 12 bases match TRBD2. V lost 4 bases and J lost 0; bases outside the gene matches: 8. Per germline, CDR1 MNHNY and CDR2 SVGAGI (reference sequence). The CDR3 loop spans 18 amino acids. CDR3 region: CASSSLVLAGGSTDTQYF. CDR3 DNA sequence: TGTGCCAGCAGTTCCCTCGTGCTAGCGGGGGGGAGCACAGATACGCAGTATTTT.

The J gene is TRBJ2-3, the V gene TRBV5-1, with a tentative D call TRBD1 (6 bases). The germline gives CDR1 SGHRS, CDR2 YFSETQ. The CDR3 is 18 residues long. V was pared by 4 bases and J by 5 bases, with 26 bases between. In nucleotides, the CDR3 is TGCGCCAGCAGCCCCACCCCGGACAGTGCTGGTAGTCGAGATACGCAGTATTTT. As protein: CASSPTPDSAGSRDTQYF.

This clonotype was counted only a few times. This CDR3 reads CASSLRQGNYEQYF. In nucleotides, the CDR3 is TGTGCCAGCAGTTTGAGACAGGGCAACTACGAGCAGTACTTC. The chain uses TRBV12-3 or TRBV12-4 and TRBJ2-7; 7 bases fit TRBD1. This CDR3 contains 14 residues. J was trimmed by 3 bases and V by 3 bases; bases with no gene match: 5.

A note on this clonotype: A single base separates this from a much larger clone, so it may be a read error. This chain uses TRBV7-2 with TRBJ2-3, with TRBD1 identical over 8 bases. The CDR3 extends over 14 amino acids. Germline lookup yields CDR1 SGHTA and CDR2 FQGNSA. The CDR3 DNA sequence: TGTTCCAGCAGCCGGGACAGGAGCACAGATACGCAGTATTTT. Translated: CSSSRDRSTDTQYF.